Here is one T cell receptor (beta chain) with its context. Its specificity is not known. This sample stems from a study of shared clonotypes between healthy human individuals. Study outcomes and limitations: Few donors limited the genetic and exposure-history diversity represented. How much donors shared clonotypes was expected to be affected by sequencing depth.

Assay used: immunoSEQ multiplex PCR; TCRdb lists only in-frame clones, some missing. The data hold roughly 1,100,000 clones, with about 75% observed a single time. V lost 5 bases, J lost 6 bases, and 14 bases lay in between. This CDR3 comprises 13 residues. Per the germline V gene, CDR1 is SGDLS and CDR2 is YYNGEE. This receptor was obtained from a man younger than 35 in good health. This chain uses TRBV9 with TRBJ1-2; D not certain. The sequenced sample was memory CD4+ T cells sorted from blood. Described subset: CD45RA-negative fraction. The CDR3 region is CASSKVETNGYTF. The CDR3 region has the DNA TGTGCCAGCAGTAAAGTGGAGACAAATGGCTACACCTTC.